Listed here is a single TCR beta chain. Sequenced by immunoSEQ multiplex PCR; TCRdb stores in-frame clones only, minus some. The sample has 400,000 to 500,000 clones; 86% are singletons. This entry belongs to a study of blood T cell repertoires in COVID-19. Overall study: In each case, the material was cDNA or gDNA derived from T cells, B-cell-depleted T cells, or PBMCs.

V lost 6 bases to trimming and J lost 4 bases, with 12 bases between them. Germline CDR1 LNHNV, CDR2 YYDKDF (reference sequence). CDR3 size: 13 residues. This clonotype was sampled from a woman aged 25 to 39 with active or convalescent COVID-19. The sequencing input was peripheral blood. The J gene is TRBJ1-2, the V gene TRBV15, with TRBD1 as a possible D gene (6 bases). In DNA form, the CDR3 reads TGTGCCACCAGGTCGAGGGGGGGCTATGGCTACACCTTC. Translation: CATRSRGGYGYTF. The variable domain in full, completed from reference TRBV15 and TRBJ1-2, reads DAMVIQNPRYQVTQFGKPVTLSCSQTLNHNVMYWYQQKSSQAPKLLFHYYDKDFNNEADTPDNFQSRRPNTSFCFLDIRSPGLGDTAMYLCATRSRGGYGYTFGSGTRLTVV.